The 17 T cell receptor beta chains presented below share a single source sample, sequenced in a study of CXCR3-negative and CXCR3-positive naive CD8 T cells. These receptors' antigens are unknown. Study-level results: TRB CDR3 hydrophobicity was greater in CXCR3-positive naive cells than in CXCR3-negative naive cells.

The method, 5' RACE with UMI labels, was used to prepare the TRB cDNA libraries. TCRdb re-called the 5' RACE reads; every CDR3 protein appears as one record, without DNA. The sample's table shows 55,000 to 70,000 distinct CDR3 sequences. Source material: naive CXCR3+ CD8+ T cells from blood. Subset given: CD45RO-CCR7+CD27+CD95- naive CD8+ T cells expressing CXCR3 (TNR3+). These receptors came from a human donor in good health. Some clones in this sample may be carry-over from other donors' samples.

This CDR3 reads CASSFPGTGVDEQFF. This rearrangement joins TRBV6-2 or TRBV6-3 to TRBJ2-1; TCRdb's assignment of TRBD1 cannot be checked, as there is no DNA. The CDR3 loop spans 15 amino acids. CDR1 is MNHEY, CDR2 SVGEGT, per germline.

This chain's CDR3 is CASRDGIYEQYF. The V and J genes are TRBV2 and TRBJ2-7; there is no DNA to check the TCRdb D call of TRBD1. Germline lookup yields CDR1 SNHLY and CDR2 FYNNEI. The CDR3 covers 12 residues.

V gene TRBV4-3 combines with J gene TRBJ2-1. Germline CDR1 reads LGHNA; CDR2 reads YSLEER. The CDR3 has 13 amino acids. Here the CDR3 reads CASSQDWVNEQFF.

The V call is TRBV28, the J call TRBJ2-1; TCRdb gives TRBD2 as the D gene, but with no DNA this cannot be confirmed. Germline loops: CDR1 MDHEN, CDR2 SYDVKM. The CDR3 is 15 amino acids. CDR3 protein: CASSSQRGAYNEQFF.

CDR3 protein: CASSLAQGGANVLTF. V usage is TRBV7-6 and J usage is TRBJ2-6. Germline CDR1 is SGHVS and CDR2 is FNYEAQ. CDR3 length: 15 residues.

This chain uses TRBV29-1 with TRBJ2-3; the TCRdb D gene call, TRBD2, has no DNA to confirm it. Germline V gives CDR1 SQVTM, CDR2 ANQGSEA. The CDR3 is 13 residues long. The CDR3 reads CSVPGEGTDTQYF.

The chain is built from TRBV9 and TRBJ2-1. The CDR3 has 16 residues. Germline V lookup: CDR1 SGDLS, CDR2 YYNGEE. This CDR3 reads CASSGTGRFSYNEQFF. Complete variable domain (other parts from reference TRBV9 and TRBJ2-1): DSGVTQTPKHLITATGQRVTLRCSPRSGDLSVYWYQQSLDQGLQFLIQYYNGEERAKGNILERFSAQQFPDLHSELNLSSLELGDSALYFCASSGTGRFSYNEQFFGPGTRLTVL.

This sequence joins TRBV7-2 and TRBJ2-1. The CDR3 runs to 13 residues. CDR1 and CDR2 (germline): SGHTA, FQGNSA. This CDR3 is CASSYSNYNEQFF.

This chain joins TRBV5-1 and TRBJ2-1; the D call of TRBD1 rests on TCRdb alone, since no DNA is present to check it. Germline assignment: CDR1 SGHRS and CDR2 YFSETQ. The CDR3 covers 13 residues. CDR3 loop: CASNPDSLYEQFF. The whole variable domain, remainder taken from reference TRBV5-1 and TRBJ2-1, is KAGVTQTPRYLIKTRGQQVTLSCSPISGHRSVSWYQQTPGQGLQFLFEYFSETQRNKGNFPGRFSGRQFSNSRSEMNVSTLELGDSALYLCASNPDSLYEQFFGPGTRLTVL.

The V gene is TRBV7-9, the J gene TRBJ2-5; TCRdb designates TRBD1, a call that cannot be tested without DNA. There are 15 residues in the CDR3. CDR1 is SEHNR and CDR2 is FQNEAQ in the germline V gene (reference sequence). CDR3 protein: CASSFFTGGWETQYF.

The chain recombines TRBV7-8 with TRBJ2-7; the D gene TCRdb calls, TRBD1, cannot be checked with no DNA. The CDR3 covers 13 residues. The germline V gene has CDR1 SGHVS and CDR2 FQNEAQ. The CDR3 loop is CASSVGGDYEQYF.

The CDR3 loop is CASSSGDSSYEQYF. The chain recombines TRBV6-2 or TRBV6-3 with TRBJ2-7; TCRdb's assignment of TRBD2 cannot be checked, as there is no DNA. CDR1 MNHEY and CDR2 SVGEGT come from the germline V gene. The CDR3 runs to 14 residues.

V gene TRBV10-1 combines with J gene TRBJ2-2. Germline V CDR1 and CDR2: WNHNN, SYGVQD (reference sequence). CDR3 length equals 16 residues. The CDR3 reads CASSEVGEANTGELFF.

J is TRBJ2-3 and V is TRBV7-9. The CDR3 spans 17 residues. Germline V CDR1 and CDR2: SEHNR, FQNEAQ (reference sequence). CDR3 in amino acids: CASSTKPGSLTTDTQYF.

CDR3 protein: CAWSTDGTDFSYEQYF. This chain uses TRBV30 with TRBJ2-7; TCRdb reports TRBD1, a call that lacks DNA to check it against. Germline V gene data show CDR1 as GTSNPN and CDR2 as SVGIG (reference sequence). This CDR3 has 16 amino acids.

The CDR3 region is CASRSGTGYEQYF. This rearrangement joins TRBV7-9 to TRBJ2-7; there is no DNA to check the TCRdb D call of TRBD1. This CDR3 region has 13 residues. In germline, CDR1 is SEHNR, CDR2 FQNEAQ (reference sequence). Complete variable domain (other parts from reference TRBV7-9 and TRBJ2-7): DTGVSQNPRHKITKRGQNVTFRCDPISEHNRLYWYRQTLGQGPEFLTYFQNEAQLEKSRLLSDRFSAERPKGSFSTLEIQRTEQGDSAMYLCASRSGTGYEQYFGPGTRLTVT.

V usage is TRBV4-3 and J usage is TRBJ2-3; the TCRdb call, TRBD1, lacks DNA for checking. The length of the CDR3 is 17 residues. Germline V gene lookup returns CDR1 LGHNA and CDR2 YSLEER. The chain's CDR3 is CASSQDPGGVSTDTQYF.